This TCR beta chain was captured by sequencing in a study of blood T cell repertoires in COVID-19. Looking at the study overall: Italy, Spain and the United States were the sources of the convalescent and acute COVID-19 samples. PBMCs, B-cell-depleted T cells, or T cells provided the cDNA or gDNA that made up the material.

The germline CDR1 and CDR2 sequences are LGHDT and YNNKEL (reference sequence). The CDR3 spans 15 residues. V was trimmed by 4 bases and J by 2 bases, leaving 15 bases between them. Authors' processing steps: Amplification of reference gene primers was used by the study to estimate nucleated cell counts. The table came from immunoSEQ multiplex PCR; TCRdb's copy has only in-frame clones and leaves some out. V and J calls and clone size are given by that table; D and trimming were obtained from the DNA. The data show some 200,000 clones, roughly 85% seen once. The TCR comes from a woman aged 18-35 years who had recovered from COVID-19. Sequencing was performed on peripheral blood. V usage is TRBV3-1 (or the pseudogene TRBV3-2) and J usage is TRBJ2-7; D uncertain. In DNA form, the CDR3 reads TGTGCCAGCAGCCCCCCTCCGTCACTTACCTACGAGCAGTACTTC. Amino acid sequence: CASSPPPSLTYEQYF.